Listed below are T cell receptor beta chains from one sample, sequenced in a study of cytotoxic CD8 clonotypes in ibrutinib-treated CLL. Data came from immunoSEQ multiplex PCR; TCRdb stores just in-frame clones and leaves some out. The data hold 130,000 or so clones, with around four fifths observed a single time. The sample consisted of PBMCs, taken after 24 months of ibrutinib treatment. These receptors were collected from a human donor with chronic lymphocytic leukemia. Both conserved end residues are part of each CDR3. Each record gives: J gene, V gene, clone size, D gene, CDR3 DNA, CDR3 protein. A D gene is named only where the DNA matches it firmly. Expanded clones get a size class; other rows say once, few or many, or leave the size out.

J gene: TRBJ1-1; V gene: TRBV6-5; clone size: -; D gene: -; CDR3 DNA: TGTGCCAGCAGTTACGGACAGATGACAATGAACACTGAAGCTTTCTTT; CDR3 protein: CASSYGQMTMNTEAFF
J gene: TRBJ1-1; V gene: TRBV7-2; clone size: -; D gene: -; CDR3 DNA: TGTGCCAGCAGCTTAGCTTGGGGGGGTTCCACTGAAGCTTTCTTT; CDR3 protein: CASSLAWGGSTEAFF
J gene: TRBJ2-7; V gene: TRBV19; clone size: -; D gene: TRBD1; CDR3 DNA: TGTGCCAGTAGTCCTCGGACAGGGTACGAGCAGTACTTC; CDR3 protein: CASSPRTGYEQYF
J gene: TRBJ2-7; V gene: TRBV2; clone size: -; D gene: -; CDR3 DNA: TGTGCCAGCAGTGCAAAAAGGGACACCGTCTCCTACGAGCAGTACTTC; CDR3 protein: CASSAKRDTVSYEQYF
J gene: TRBJ2-1; V gene: TRBV27; clone size: -; D gene: TRBD2; CDR3 DNA: TGTGCCAGCAGTAAAGGACTAGCGGGCAATGAGCAGTTCTTC; CDR3 protein: CASSKGLAGNEQFF
J gene: TRBJ1-4; V gene: TRBV25-1; clone size: few; D gene: -; CDR3 DNA: TGTGCCAGCAGTGAATACGACGGCCGTAATGAAAAACTGTTTTTT; CDR3 protein: CASSEYDGRNEKLFF
J gene: TRBJ1-1; V gene: TRBV4-1; clone size: -; D gene: TRBD1; CDR3 DNA: TGCGCCAGCAGCCAAGATGTCAGGGGGCGAACTGAAGCTTTCTTT; CDR3 protein: CASSQDVRGRTEAFF
J gene: TRBJ2-2; V gene: TRBV9; clone size: once; D gene: -; CDR3 DNA: TGTGCCAGCAGCCCAAGGACTAATCTCGGGGAGCTGTTTTTT; CDR3 protein: CASSPRTNLGELFF
J gene: TRBJ1-3; V gene: TRBV28; clone size: once; D gene: -; CDR3 DNA: TGTGCCAGCAGTTTACCTCCTACTGGAAACACCATATATTTT; CDR3 protein: CASSLPPTGNTIYF
J gene: TRBJ1-6; V gene: TRBV18; clone size: -; D gene: -; CDR3 DNA: TGTGCCAGCTCACCACCCTCCGGGGCCGGGGGATCACCCCTCCACTTT; CDR3 protein: CASSPPSGAGGSPLHF
J gene: TRBJ1-4; V gene: TRBV28; clone size: -; D gene: -; CDR3 DNA: TGTGCCAGCAGTTCCCCCGGGACCGAGAATGAAAAACTGTTTTTT; CDR3 protein: CASSSPGTENEKLFF
J gene: TRBJ2-5; V gene: TRBV6-1; clone size: few; D gene: TRBD1; CDR3 DNA: TGTGCCAGACCGACAGGGACCGTCCGGGGGACCCAGTACTTC; CDR3 protein: CARPTGTVRGTQYF
J gene: TRBJ1-3; V gene: TRBV6-5; clone size: -; D gene: -; CDR3 DNA: TGTGCCAGCAGTTCCCGGGGGGGGGCTGGAAACACCATATATTTT; CDR3 protein: CASSSRGGAGNTIYF
J gene: TRBJ1-1; V gene: TRBV28; clone size: -; D gene: TRBD1; CDR3 DNA: TGTGCCAGCAGACCGCCACAGGGACAGGGGGCGCTGGCTTTCTTT; CDR3 protein: CASRPPQGQGALAFF
J gene: TRBJ1-2; V gene: TRBV19; clone size: -; D gene: -; CDR3 DNA: TGTGCCAGTAGTATGCGGGGGACGGTTAACTATGGCTACACCTTC; CDR3 protein: CASSMRGTVNYGYTF
J gene: TRBJ2-5; V gene: TRBV5-4; clone size: -; D gene: -; CDR3 DNA: TGTGCCAGCAGCCCTAGGCCCCTTGGACGAGAGACCCAGTACTTC; CDR3 protein: CASSPRPLGRETQYF
J gene: TRBJ1-5; V gene: TRBV21-1; clone size: few; D gene: -; CDR3 DNA: TGTGCCAGCAGCAAAGGCTGTGGGGGAGCCCAGCCCCAGCATTTT; CDR3 protein: CASSKGCGGAQPQHF
J gene: TRBJ2-2; V gene: TRBV4-3; clone size: -; D gene: -; CDR3 DNA: TGCGCCAGCAGCCAAGGCCCGCAAGGCGGGGAGCTGTTTTTT; CDR3 protein: CASSQGPQGGELFF
J gene: TRBJ2-7; V gene: TRBV6-6; clone size: -; D gene: -; CDR3 DNA: TGTGCCAGCAGCACGGTTGACAGCTACGAGCAGTACTTC; CDR3 protein: CASSTVDSYEQYF
J gene: TRBJ1-4; V gene: TRBV2; clone size: -; D gene: -; CDR3 DNA: TGTGCCAGCAGTGAGTTAACCCCATCAACTAATGAAAAACTGTTTTTT; CDR3 protein: CASSELTPSTNEKLFF
J gene: TRBJ1-1; V gene: TRBV7-9; clone size: few; D gene: -; CDR3 DNA: TGTGCCAGCAGCCTAGATATGAACACTGAAGCTTTCTTT; CDR3 protein: CASSLDMNTEAFF
J gene: TRBJ2-2; V gene: TRBV4-1; clone size: many; D gene: -; CDR3 DNA: TGCGCCAGCAGCCAAGCGGGGCCCGGGGAGCTGTTTTTT; CDR3 protein: CASSQAGPGELFF
J gene: TRBJ2-6; V gene: TRBV7-9; clone size: -; D gene: -; CDR3 DNA: TGTGCCAGCAGCGTTTACGTAGGGTCTGGGGCCAACGTCCTGACTTTC; CDR3 protein: CASSVYVGSGANVLTF
J gene: TRBJ1-2; V gene: TRBV5-1; clone size: -; D gene: TRBD1; CDR3 DNA: TGCGCCAGCAGCTTTTGGGGACAGCTTAACTATGGCTACACCTTC; CDR3 protein: CASSFWGQLNYGYTF
J gene: TRBJ1-5; V gene: TRBV4-3; clone size: -; D gene: -; CDR3 DNA: TGCGCCAGCAGCCAAGGCCAAAATCAGCCCCAGCATTTT; CDR3 protein: CASSQGQNQPQHF
J gene: TRBJ2-7; V gene: TRBV10-3; clone size: -; D gene: -; CDR3 DNA: TGTGCCATCTGCCCAGCGCGAACTCCCTACGAGCAGTACTTC; CDR3 protein: CAICPARTPYEQYF
J gene: TRBJ1-5; V gene: TRBV9; clone size: -; D gene: -; CDR3 DNA: TGTGCCAGCAGCGTAGGAGTGGAGCCCTATAGCAATCAGCCCCAGCATTTT; CDR3 protein: CASSVGVEPYSNQPQHF